This is a list of T cell receptor beta chains from one sample in a study of T cell repertoires in cytomegalovirus infection. TCRdb processed the reads anew with MiXCR; each CDR3 protein has one entry. The repertoire has a few hundred thousand distinct CDR3 sequences, roughly 34% of them found once; the top ten carry 15% to 20%. What these receptors recognize is not known. Source: cultured PBMCs, taken from culture after CMV antigen stimulation. These TCRs come from a human donor in good health (CMV status not recorded). Some clones in this sample may be carry-over from other donors' samples. The CDR3 runs from the conserved cysteine through the conserved F or W. D genes are given only for firm matches. For some rows the clone size is stated as once, few or many, or as a class when expanded; others skip it.

>TRBJ2-3|.|TRBV4-2|many
CASSHGSGSDTQYF
TGTGCCAGCAGCCATGGGTCGGGCTCAGATACGCAGTATTTT
>TRBJ2-1|TRBD2|TRBV7-9|many
CASSVGLAIYNEQFF
TGTGCCAGCAGCGTAGGACTAGCTATCTACAATGAGCAGTTCTTC
>TRBJ1-1|.|TRBV6-2/TRBV6-3|.
CASSYSKGRSRAFF
TGTGCCAGCAGTTACTCCAAAGGCCGGTCGCGAGCTTTCTTT
>TRBJ2-5|TRBD2|TRBV7-8|few
CASSPAGREETQYF
TGTGCCAGCAGCCCCGCCGGGAGGGAGGAGACCCAGTACTTC
>TRBJ1-6|.|TRBV28|.
CASSKPGHNSPLHF
TGTGCCAGCAGTAAGCCGGGACACAATTCACCCCTCCACTTT
>TRBJ2-7|TRBD2|TRBV28|.
CAAGGRPSYEQYF
TGTGCCGCCGGCGGGAGGCCCTCCTACGAGCAGTACTTC
>TRBJ1-1|.|TRBV12-3/TRBV12-4|many
CASSWTSGTTEAFF
TGTGCCAGCAGTTGGACCTCGGGGACCACTGAAGCTTTCTTT
>TRBJ2-1|TRBD2|TRBV14|.
CASSPLAGASEQFF
TGTGCCAGCAGCCCCCTAGCGGGAGCAAGTGAGCAGTTCTTC
>TRBJ1-5|.|TRBV19|.
CASKRGGLWGNQPQHF
TGTGCCAGTAAAAGGGGGGGACTTTGGGGCAATCAGCCCCAGCATTTT
>TRBJ2-7|.|TRBV7-2|few
CASSLGVDYEQYF
TGTGCCAGCAGCTTAGGTGTAGACTACGAGCAGTACTTC
>TRBJ2-1|TRBD2|TRBV7-2|few
CASRTAGADEQFF
TGTGCCAGCAGGACAGCGGGAGCGGATGAGCAGTTCTTC
>TRBJ2-1|TRBD1|TRBV7-2|.
CASTLRLQQGAGNEQFF
TGTGCCAGCACGCTTAGGCTTCAACAGGGGGCAGGGAATGAGCAGTTCTTC
>TRBJ1-4|.|TRBV7-2|many
CASSPNNLGTNEKLFF
TGTGCCAGCAGCCCTAATAACCTAGGGACTAATGAAAAACTGTTTTTT
>TRBJ2-1|.|TRBV6-1|few
CASSSTRLLEQFF
TGTGCCAGCAGTTCAACTAGACTGTTAGAGCAGTTCTTC
>TRBJ2-5|TRBD1|TRBV6-8|.
CASSRTGVSETQYF
TGTGCCAGCTCCCGGACAGGGGTATCAGAGACCCAGTACTTC
>TRBJ2-1|.|TRBV19|.
CASSTTRNEQFF
TGTGCCAGTAGCACTACTAGGAATGAGCAGTTCTTC
>TRBJ2-1|TRBD1|TRBV6-2/TRBV6-3|once
CASTTRDRGPSNEQFF
TGTGCCAGCACCACCCGGGACAGGGGGCCATCGAATGAGCAGTTCTTC
>TRBJ1-1|.|TRBV4-1|few
CASSHPMRGQNTEAFF
TGCGCCAGCAGCCACCCCATGCGGGGGCAGAACACTGAAGCTTTCTTT
>TRBJ1-5|TRBD1|TRBV5-6|once
CASSQRGTEINQPQHF
TGTGCCAGCAGCCAACGCGGGACAGAGATCAATCAGCCCCAGCATTTT
>TRBJ2-7|.|TRBV7-1|once
CASSNAQNQYEQYF
TGTGCCAGCAGCAACGCCCAGAACCAGTACGAGCAGTACTTC
>TRBJ2-7|TRBD2|TRBV7-8|few
CASSVPGLGDWEQYF
TGTGCCAGCAGCGTACCGGGACTAGGGGACTGGGAGCAGTACTTC
>TRBJ2-7|TRBD2|TRBV7-3|many
CASSAGLVAYEQYF
TGTGCCAGCAGCGCAGGACTAGTTGCCTACGAGCAGTACTTC
>TRBJ2-2|.|TRBV2|few
CASQLSGGNTGELFF
TGTGCCAGCCAACTTAGCGGAGGGAACACCGGGGAGCTGTTTTTT
>TRBJ1-3|.|TRBV4-3|.
CASSQDGNTIYF
TGCGCCAGCAGCCAAGATGGAAACACCATATATTTT
>TRBJ1-1|TRBD1|TRBV5-5|.
CASSSRDSMNTEAFF
TGTGCCAGCAGCTCCCGGGACAGTATGAACACTGAAGCTTTCTTT
>TRBJ1-3|.|TRBV7-6|few
CASSLTSDIGNTIYF
TGTGCTAGCAGCTTAACCAGCGATATTGGAAACACCATATATTTT
>TRBJ2-7|.|TRBV7-2|.
CASSLVRTSYEQYF
TGTGCCAGCAGCTTAGTTAGGACATCCTACGAGCAGTACTTC
>TRBJ2-1|TRBD2|TRBV20-1|.
CSALSWQGTSGNSYNEQFF
TGCAGCGCACTTAGTTGGCAGGGGACTAGCGGGAACTCCTACAATGAGCAGTTCTTC
>TRBJ1-3|TRBD1|TRBV14|few
CASSHGTGGGNTIYF
TGTGCCAGCAGCCATGGGACAGGGGGCGGAAACACCATATATTTT
>TRBJ2-5|.|TRBV6-6|.
CASSYLGATVETQYF
TGTGCCAGCAGTTACTTGGGGGCGACGGTTGAGACCCAGTACTTC
>TRBJ2-5|TRBD2|TRBV19|few
CASATSGTMVETQYF
TGTGCCAGTGCGACTAGCGGGACGATGGTGGAGACCCAGTACTTC
>TRBJ2-1|TRBD2|TRBV6-2/TRBV6-3|many
CASSLGLASYNEQFF
TGTGCCAGCAGCTTAGGACTAGCCTCCTACAATGAGCAGTTCTTC
>TRBJ2-3|TRBD2|TRBV7-8|many
CASSFSSGRADVADTQYF
TGTGCCAGCAGTTTTTCTAGCGGGAGGGCCGACGTAGCAGATACGCAGTATTTT
>TRBJ2-3|TRBD2|TRBV10-3|few
CAPQEWTSGITDTQYF
TGTGCCCCACAGGAGTGGACTAGCGGGATCACAGATACGCAGTATTTT
>TRBJ2-1|.|TRBV10-3|.
CAISQYNEQFF
TGTGCCATCAGTCAATACAATGAGCAGTTCTTC
>TRBJ2-7|.|TRBV27|.
CASSQPPLYEQYF
TGTGCCAGCAGTCAGCCCCCGCTTTACGAGCAGTACTTC
>TRBJ2-7|.|TRBV28|once
CASSSLGEPPYEQYF
TGTGCCAGCAGTTCTCTAGGGGAACCCCCCTACGAGCAGTACTTC
>TRBJ1-2|.|TRBV7-2|.
CASSPRTVDGYTF
TGTGCCAGCAGCCCCCGGACAGTGGATGGCTACACCTTC
>TRBJ2-7|TRBD2|TRBV12-3/TRBV12-4|few
CASSLVGKGLAGYEQYF
TGTGCCAGCAGTTTAGTAGGAAAGGGACTAGCGGGATACGAGCAGTACTTC
>TRBJ2-1|.|TRBV10-3|.
CAISESGWSSNEQFF
TGTGCCATCAGTGAGTCAGGGTGGTCGTCCAATGAGCAGTTCTTC
>TRBJ1-5|TRBD1|TRBV7-8|many
CASSLARTGMDQPQHF
TGTGCCAGCAGCTTAGCTAGGACAGGGATGGATCAGCCCCAGCATTTT
>TRBJ2-1|TRBD2|TRBV7-2|.
CASSFDGTIYEQFF
TGTGCCAGCAGCTTTGACGGGACTATCTATGAGCAGTTCTTC